A single sample gave rise to the 6 T cell receptor beta chains below, sequenced in a study of cytomegalovirus exposure and HLA in healthy donors (dated by TCRdb to about 2017). The library came from the immunoSEQ multiplex PCR assay. TCRdb provides this immuneACCESS table in a form limited to in-frame rearrangements. Some clones are lacking; in checked studies, under half of them reflect an unresolved V gene, and why the rest are absent is not known. A total of about 220,000 clones appear in this sample, approximately 88% of them only once. The ten biggest clones cover over 13% of the sample. The source material was PBMCs. The receptors stem from a woman aged 25 to 45 in good health and CMV-seropositive.

The rearrangement joins TRBV6-6 to TRBJ2-1; TRBD2 matches 12 bases. V lost 6 bases, J lost 10 bases, and 7 bases stayed unmatched. The V gene's germline CDR1 is MNHNY and CDR2 SVGAGI (reference sequence). The CDR3 has 14 residues. The CDR3 reads CASRVTSGSGEQFF. CDR3 coding DNA: TGTGCCAGCAGGGTGACTAGCGGGAGTGGGGAGCAGTTCTTC.

This clone was observed a single time. The chain uses TRBV11-2 and TRBJ1-1; a weak D match, TRBD1 (6 bases). The CDR3 totals 18 residues. V dropped 8 bases and J dropped 4 bases, with 29 bases sitting between them. CDR1 SGHAT and CDR2 FQNNGV come from the germline V gene. CDR3 amino acids: CASGPPNRVGELGTEAFF. The CDR3, as DNA: TGTGCCAGCGGCCCTCCCAACAGGGTCGGTGAGTTGGGCACTGAAGCTTTCTTT.

This sequence joins TRBV2 and TRBJ1-4; the D is unclear. Germline loops: CDR1 SNHLY, CDR2 FYNNEI. The V end lost 2 bases, the J end lost 6 bases, and 10 bases lay between the germline ends. The CDR3 contains 14 residues. CDR3 nucleotide sequence: TGTGCCAGCAGTGAAATGGCAGGTGATGAAAAACTGTTTTTT. Its translation: CASSEMAGDEKLFF.

V usage is TRBV29-1 and J usage is TRBJ2-3; 14 positions match TRBD2. The V gene end was trimmed by 5 bases and the J gene end by 2 bases; junction bases not matched to a gene: 15. Germline V gene lookup returns CDR1 SQVTM and CDR2 ANQGSEA. The CDR3 totals 19 residues. The CDR3 loop reads CSVRAGGLAGVGNTDTQYF. CDR3 in DNA: TGCAGCGTTCGAGCTGGGGGACTAGCGGGAGTGGGGAACACAGATACGCAGTATTTT.

A single count supports this clone. V and J are TRBV30 and TRBJ2-2, with TRBD2 matching 9 bases. Germline V gives CDR1 GTSNPN, CDR2 SVGIG (reference sequence). The CDR3 extends over 15 amino acids. J was trimmed by 5 bases and V by 4 bases; bases with no gene match: 8. The CDR3 DNA sequence: TGTGCCTGGACTGAGTCTAGCGGGATGACCGGGGAGCTGTTTTTT. Its translation: CAWTESSGMTGELFF.

The chain carries TRBV28 and TRBJ1-2, with no clear D. Per the germline V gene, CDR1 is MDHEN and CDR2 is SYDVKM. V dropped 4 bases and J dropped 0 bases, with 9 bases sitting between them. The CDR3 sequence is 14 residues long. The CDR3 protein is CASSWRPANYGYTF. DNA for the CDR3: TGTGCCAGCAGTTGGCGCCCAGCTAACTATGGCTACACCTTC.